This TCR beta chain was retrieved from a study of PD-1 blockade in classical Hodgkin lymphoma. General study points: At baseline, newly diagnosed patients reportedly showed less TCR diversity than healthy donors.

Per germline, CDR1 SNHLY and CDR2 FYNNEI. The V gene lost 4 bases and the J gene lost 3 bases, with 13 bases spanning the gap. The CDR3 has 14 residues. In regard to this clone: Antigen unknown.

TCRdb keeps only in-frame clones here, not all; method: immunoSEQ multiplex PCR. In the table there are around 90,000 clones, about three quarters of which are singletons. Time point in this sample: cycle 4 day 1 (C4D1), after around six weeks of nivolumab. Relapse was seen in all patients after autologous stem cell transplantation, and brentuximab vedotin exposure was variable. Source: peripheral blood mononuclear cells (PBMCs), taken before the fourth cycle of nivolumab. The source is a human donor with classical Hodgkin lymphoma. The J gene is TRBJ2-7, the V gene TRBV2; D gene uncertain. The CDR3 protein is CASSGTAPIYEQYF. CDR3 nucleotides: TGTGCCAGCAGTGGCACAGCCCCGATCTACGAGCAGTACTTC.